This T cell receptor beta chain was captured by sequencing in a study of PD-1 blockade in classical Hodgkin lymphoma. The study's findings and limits: Reports described newly diagnosed patients as having lower baseline TCR diversity than healthy donors. Factors driving the repertoire differences, possibly disease activity or prior therapy, remain undefined.

On this clone: What it binds is unknown.

Trimming cost V 3 bases and J 3 bases, with 3 bases left between them. The CDR3 spans 11 residues. Per germline, CDR1 SEHNR and CDR2 FQNEAQ (reference sequence). Every patient had relapsed following autologous stem cell transplantation, and cohorts differed in brentuximab vedotin exposure. Produced via immunoSEQ multiplex PCR; TCRdb's table is partial and in-frame only. This sample has 130,000 to 150,000 clones, with nearly 80% found just once. The rearrangement joins TRBV7-9 to TRBJ2-7; the D is unclear. This receptor was identified in a human donor with classical Hodgkin lymphoma. The sample here was peripheral blood mononuclear cells (PBMCs), taken before the second cycle of nivolumab. The CDR3 nucleotides are TGTGCCAGCAGCTTCGACTACGAGCAGTACTTC. The encoded protein is CASSFDYEQYF.